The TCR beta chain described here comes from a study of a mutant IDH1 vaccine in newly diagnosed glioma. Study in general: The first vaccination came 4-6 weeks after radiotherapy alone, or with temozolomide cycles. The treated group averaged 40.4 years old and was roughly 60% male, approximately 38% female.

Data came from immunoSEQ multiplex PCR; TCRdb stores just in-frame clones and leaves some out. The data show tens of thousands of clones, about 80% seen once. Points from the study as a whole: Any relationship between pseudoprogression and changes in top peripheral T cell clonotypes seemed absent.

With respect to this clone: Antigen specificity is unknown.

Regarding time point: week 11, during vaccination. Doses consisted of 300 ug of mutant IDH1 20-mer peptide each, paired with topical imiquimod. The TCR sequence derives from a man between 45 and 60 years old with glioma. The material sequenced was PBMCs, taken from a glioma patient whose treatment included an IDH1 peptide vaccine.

The CDR3 spells CASSLADRAGAFF. In DNA, the CDR3 is TGTGCCAGCAGCCTAGCTGATCGGGCGGGAGCTTTCTTT. The rearrangement uses TRBV11-3 and TRBJ1-1; D gene unclear. Trimming left V 5 bases short and J 10 bases short, with 17 bases between. The germline CDR1 and CDR2 sequences are SGHNT and YENEEA. The CDR3 runs 13 residues.